This TCR beta chain is drawn from a study of cytomegalovirus exposure and HLA in healthy donors. Study-wide results and limits: CMV serostatus alone was available as immune exposure information.

This clone has just a few counts. Its antigen remains unknown. Use of 60 Vbeta and 13 Jbeta primers characterized the PCR. The method was immunoSEQ multiplex PCR; TCRdb's version includes in-frame clones alone and lacks a portion of them. The data show roughly 120,000 clones, about 80% seen once. The ends lost 2 bases at V and 10 bases at J; junction bases unmatched: 8. The germline gives CDR1 SGHVS, CDR2 FNYEAQ. CDR3 size: 15 residues. The sequenced sample was PBMCs. This clonotype was obtained from an older woman in good health and CMV-seropositive. The chain joins TRBV7-6 to TRBJ2-1; TRBD2 aligns across 10 bases. DNA of the CDR3: TGTGCCAGCAGCTTATCGCCTAGCGGGAGTAGGGAGCAGTTCTTC. This codes for CASSLSPSGSREQFF. The variable domain in full, completed from reference TRBV7-6 and TRBJ2-1, reads GAGVSQSPRYKVTKRGQDVALRCDPISGHVSLYWYRQALGQGPEFLTYFNYEAQQDKSGLPNDRFSAERPEGSISTLTIQRTEQRDSAMYRCASSLSPSGSREQFFGPGTRLTVL.